The text below deals with one TCR beta chain. Being one base from a much bigger clone, this may be a read error. This entry comes from a study of molecular identifiers for immune sequencing clone quantification. From the PCR reads, TCRdb called clonotypes with MiXCR, one entry per CDR3 protein. Among approximately 670,000 distinct CDR3 sequences listed, about 20% were seen once. A CD8+CD4-CCR7+CD45RA+ gate was used to sort naive CD8 T cells. The CDR3 has 14 residues. CDR1 SGHVS and CDR2 FQNEAQ come from the germline V gene. V lost 5 bases, J lost 4 bases, and 6 bases stayed unmatched. What was sequenced was naive CD8+ T cells from blood, with Jurkat cell RNA spiked in. As for subset: FACS-sorted CD8+CD4-CCR7+CD45RA+ naive T cells. The chain combines TRBV7-8 with TRBJ1-1; 8 nucleotides match TRBD1. The sequence derives from a human donor in good health. Some libraries in this study had Jurkat cell RNA spiked in. This CDR3 is CASSRGQVGTEAFF. The CDR3 region has the DNA TGTGCCAGCAGCCGGGGACAGGTAGGCACTGAAGCTTTCTTT.